This entry lists 16 T cell receptor beta chains sequenced from one sample in a study of blood T cells in healthy people across ages. PCR was performed a second time for about 6 to 11 cycles using a sample-barcoded 5' primer and a J-beta primer mix. MiXCR was run by TCRdb on the 5' RACE reads, yielding one entry per CDR3 protein. The sample lists roughly 800,000 distinct CDR3 sequences, 20% to 25% seen once, with 9.4% in the top ten. Separately, the same data were catalogued under a study of T cells of mothers and their children.

The source material was blood. The receptors here all came from a boy under 18 in good health.

This clonotype was counted a few times. The V call is TRBV4-2, the J call TRBJ1-6, with D tentatively TRBD1 (5 bases). CDR1 is LGHNA, CDR2 YNFKEQ, per germline. Trimming pared 5 bases from V and 6 bases from J, leaving 17 bases between. This CDR3 contains 16 residues. CDR3 coding DNA: TGTGCCAGCAGCAAGGAGAGTCGGGACTTTAATTCACCCCTCCACTTT. Amino acid sequence: CASSKESRDFNSPLHF.

CDR3 DNA sequence: TGTGCCAGCAGTCCAAGGGGGGGCATCATAGGGGGTGAGCAGTTCTTC. This translates into CASSPRGGIIGGEQFF. The rearrangement joins TRBV27 to TRBJ2-1; D perhaps matches TRBD2 (7 bases). Germline V gives CDR1 MNHEY, CDR2 SMNVEV (reference sequence). The CDR3 covers 16 residues. Trimming left V 5 bases short and J 9 bases short, with 23 bases between.

The gene calls are TRBV28 and TRBJ2-4, with D perhaps TRBD1 (5 bases). Per germline, CDR1 MDHEN and CDR2 SYDVKM. The CDR3 spans 13 residues. Trimming cost V 2 bases and J 8 bases, with 10 bases left between them. Here the CDR3 DNA reads TGTGCCAGCAGTTTACCAGGGATGGACATTCAGTACTTC. Amino acid sequence: CASSLPGMDIQYF.

The chain is built from TRBV7-3 and TRBJ2-1, with D unresolved. This CDR3 contains 15 residues. V shed 3 bases and J shed 0 bases, with 9 bases lying between them. Germline loops: CDR1 SGHTA, CDR2 FQGTGA. The CDR3 nucleotides read TGTGCCAGCAGCTTTTCCCTGAGCTCCTACAATGAGCAGTTCTTC. Encoded protein: CASSFSLSSYNEQFF. Drawing the rest from reference TRBV7-3 and TRBJ2-1, the complete variable domain is GAGVSQTPSNKVTEKGKYVELRCDPISGHTALYWYRQSLGQGPEFLIYFQGTGAADDSGLPNDRFFAVRPEGSVSTLKIQRTERGDSAVYLCASSFSLSSYNEQFFGPGTRLTVL.

This clonotype came up a few times. This chain links TRBV4-2 with TRBJ2-7, with D uncertain. This CDR3 region has 15 residues. Germline CDR1 is LGHNA and CDR2 is YNFKEQ. The V end was cut by 0 bases, the J end by 2 bases, with 11 bases between. The CDR3 DNA is TGTGCCAGCAGCCAAGAATGGAGCTACGCCTACGAGCAGTACTTC. Residues: CASSQEWSYAYEQYF.

CDR3: CASSVGSGRYNEQFF. CDR3 nucleotides: TGTGCCAGCAGCGTAGGTAGCGGGCGCTACAATGAGCAGTTCTTC. The V gene is TRBV9, the J gene TRBJ2-1, with TRBD2 identical over 7 bases. CDR1 is SGDLS, CDR2 YYNGEE, per germline. The CDR3 totals 15 residues. The ends lost 0 bases at V and 3 bases at J; junction bases unmatched: 3.

This clonotype showed up just a few times. The J gene is TRBJ2-3, the V gene TRBV7-9, with D tentatively TRBD1 (5 bases). CDR3 length: 15 residues. The germline V gene has CDR1 SEHNR and CDR2 FQNEAQ (reference sequence). Between the trimmed V and J ends, which lost 6 bases and 2 bases, there was a span of 15 bases. The CDR3 nucleotides are TGTGCCAGCAGGTCCCTGACAGCCTCCACAGATACGCAGTATTTT. Translation gives CASRSLTASTDTQYF.

This clonotype has a handful of counts. This chain connects TRBV9 to TRBJ1-2; tentative D call: TRBD1 (6 bases). From germline, CDR1 is SGDLS and CDR2 YYNGEE. V shed 3 bases and J shed 3 bases, with 9 bases lying between them. The length of the CDR3 is 13 residues. The CDR3 sequence is CASSGTGYYGYTF. The DNA for the CDR3 is TGTGCCAGCAGCGGTACAGGGTACTATGGCTACACCTTC.

The V gene is TRBV14, the J gene TRBJ1-2; D possibly corresponds to TRBD1 (5 bases). This CDR3 contains 19 residues. Germline V lookup: CDR1 SGHDN, CDR2 FVKESK. V dropped 1 base and J dropped 0 bases, with 21 bases sitting between them. CDR3: CASSQVMMEAKGANYGYTF. DNA of the CDR3: TGTGCCAGCAGCCAAGTTATGATGGAAGCAAAAGGGGCTAACTATGGCTACACCTTC.

The chain combines TRBV6-1 with TRBJ2-1; no reliable D call. CDR3 length equals 13 residues. Germline-derived CDR1 and CDR2 are MNHNS and SASEGT. Trimming pared 7 bases from V and 2 bases from J, leaving 9 bases between. The CDR3 region has the DNA TGTGCCAGCACGCGTCGGCCCTACAATGAGCAGTTCTTC. Its protein product is CASTRRPYNEQFF.

This clonotype was seen only a few times. The V and J genes are TRBV2 and TRBJ1-4, with 7 bases matching TRBD1. This CDR3 spans 15 amino acids. V was clipped by 6 bases and J by 2 bases; unmatched bases: 6. The V gene's germline CDR1 is SNHLY and CDR2 FYNNEI. DNA for the CDR3: TGTGCCAGCAGCGACCCGGGACAGACTAATGAAAAACTGTTTTTT. It is translated as CASSDPGQTNEKLFF. Using reference TRBV2 and TRBJ1-4 for the parts outside the CDR3, the full variable domain is EPEVTQTPSHQVTQMGQEVILRCVPISNHLYFYWYRQILGQKVEFLVSFYNNEISEKSEIFDDQFSVERPDGSNFTLKIRSTKLEDSAMYFCASSDPGQTNEKLFFGSGTQLSVL.

The CDR3 here is CSARAHGGRDTEAFF. The CDR3 DNA sequence: TGCAGTGCTAGAGCCCATGGCGGGAGGGACACTGAAGCTTTCTTT. This chain connects TRBV20-1 to TRBJ1-1; D is undetermined. This CDR3 spans 15 amino acids. Germline V gives CDR1 DFQATT, CDR2 SNEGSKA (reference sequence). V lost 1 base, J lost 3 bases, and 15 bases lay in between.

V usage is TRBV25-1 and J usage is TRBJ2-4; TRBD2 matches 11 bases. The CDR3 runs to 16 residues. V lost 3 bases to trimming and J lost 7 bases; unmatched junction nucleotides: 8. The germline CDR1 and CDR2 sequences are MGHDK and SYGVNS. CDR3 amino acids: CASSEGTSGRGNIQYF. For the CDR3, the DNA is TGTGCCAGCAGTGAGGGTACTAGCGGGAGAGGGAACATTCAGTACTTC.

This clonotype was seen a handful of times. The J gene is TRBJ2-5, the V gene TRBV25-1, with TRBD2 matching 7 bases. Looked up from germline, CDR1 is MGHDK and CDR2 is SYGVNS. This CDR3 has 14 amino acids. J was trimmed by 4 bases and V by 1 base; bases with no gene match: 3. The chain's CDR3 is CASSEWGGAETQYF. CDR3 nucleotides: TGTGCCAGCAGTGAATGGGGAGGGGCAGAGACCCAGTACTTC.

This clonotype was picked up one time. DNA of the CDR3: TGTGCCAGCAGATCGCAGCGGGGGCCCACAGATACGCAGTATTTT. It yields the protein CASRSQRGPTDTQYF. This rearrangement joins TRBV12-3 or TRBV12-4 to TRBJ2-3; 8 bases line up with TRBD2. The CDR3 is 15 amino acids. The V and J ends lost 6 bases and 2 bases, in that order; junction bases with no gene match: 7.

V and J are TRBV6-6 and TRBJ2-1, with D possibly TRBD2 on 7 matching bases. Matching the DNA end better, TRBJ2-7 makes the J call doubtful. From germline, CDR1 is MNHNY and CDR2 SVGAGI (reference sequence). The CDR3 is made up of 12 amino acids. The CDR3 nucleotides are TGTGCCAGCAGTGGCGGGGGCTCCGAGCAGTACTTC. This codes for CASSGGGSEQYF.